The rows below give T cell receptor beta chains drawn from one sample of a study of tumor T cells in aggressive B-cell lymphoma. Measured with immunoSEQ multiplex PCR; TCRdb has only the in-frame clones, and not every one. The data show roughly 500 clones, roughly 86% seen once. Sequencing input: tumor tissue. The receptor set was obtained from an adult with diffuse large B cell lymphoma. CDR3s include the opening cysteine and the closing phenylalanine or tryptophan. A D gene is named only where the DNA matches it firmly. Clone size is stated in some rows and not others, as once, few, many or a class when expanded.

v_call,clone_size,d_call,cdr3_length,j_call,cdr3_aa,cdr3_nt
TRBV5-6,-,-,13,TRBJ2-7,CASSALTNYEQYF,TGTGCCAGCAGTGCCCTCACGAACTATGAGCAGTACTTC
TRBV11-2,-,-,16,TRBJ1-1,CASSSGWGTKNTEAFF,TGTGCCAGCAGCTCAGGCTGGGGGACAAAGAACACTGAAGCTTTCTTT
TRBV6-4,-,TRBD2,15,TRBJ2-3,CASSASGGEADTQYF,TGTGCCAGCAGTGCAAGCGGGGGGGAGGCAGATACGCAGTATTTT
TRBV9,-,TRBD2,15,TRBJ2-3,CASSVGLDDTDTQYF,TGTGCCAGCAGCGTCGGACTAGACGACACAGATACGCAGTATTTT
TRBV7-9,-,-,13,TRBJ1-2,CASSRTENYGYTF,TGTGCCAGCAGCCGGACTGAGAACTATGGCTACACCTTC
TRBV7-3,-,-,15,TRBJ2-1,CASSFDNGAYNEQFF,TGTGCCAGCAGCTTTGATAACGGGGCCTACAATGAGCAGTTCTTC
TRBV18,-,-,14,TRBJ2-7,CASSPMEGSYGQYF,TGTGCCAGCTCACCCATGGAGGGCTCCTACGGGCAGTACTTC
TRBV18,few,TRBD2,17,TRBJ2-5,CASSPRTAGGLQETQYF,TGTGCCAGCTCACCAAGGACTGCGGGGGGCCTACAAGAGACCCAGTACTTC
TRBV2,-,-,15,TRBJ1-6,CASSVGQTNNSPLHF,TGTGCCAGCAGTGTCGGACAAACCAATAATTCACCCCTCCACTTT
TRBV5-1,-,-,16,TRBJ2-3,CASSLGFGDNTDTQYF,TGCGCCAGCAGCCTCGGGTTCGGGGATAACACAGATACGCAGTATTTT
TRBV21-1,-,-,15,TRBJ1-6,CASSPTTGKRAPLHF,TGTGCCAGCAGCCCAACGACAGGGAAGAGGGCACCCCTCCACTTT
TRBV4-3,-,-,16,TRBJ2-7,CASSQDRPVTAYEQYF,TGCGCCAGCAGCCAAGATCGTCCCGTGACAGCCTACGAGCAGTACTTC
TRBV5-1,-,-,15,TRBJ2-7,CASSLEDRSYYEQYF,TGCGCCAGCAGCTTGGAAGACAGGTCCTACTACGAGCAGTACTTC
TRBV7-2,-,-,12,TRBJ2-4,CASRGAENIQYF,TGTGCCAGCAGAGGTGCGGAAAACATTCAGTACTTC
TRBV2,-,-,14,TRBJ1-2,CASSVGTAGRGYTF,TGTGCCAGCAGTGTGGGTACAGCGGGGAGGGGCTACACCTTC
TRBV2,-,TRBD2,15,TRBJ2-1,CASSEKRGGTDEQFF,TGTGCCAGCAGTGAAAAGCGGGGGGGCACGGATGAGCAGTTCTTC
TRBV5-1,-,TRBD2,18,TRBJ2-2,CASSLEPGRVSATGELFF,TGCGCCAGCAGCTTGGAGCCAGGGAGGGTTTCGGCCACCGGGGAGCTGTTTTTT
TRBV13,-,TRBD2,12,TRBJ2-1,CASSPLAGEQFF,TGTGCCAGCAGCCCTCTAGCGGGTGAGCAGTTCTTC